The clone carrying this T cell receptor beta chain was observed many times. What it binds is unknown. TCRdb reanalysed the 5' RACE reads using MiXCR and keeps one entry per CDR3 protein. The sample gives around 160,000 distinct CDR3 sequences, approximately 3.5% of which show up once; 7.5% to 8.5% is in the top ten. The V gene lost 6 bases and the J gene lost 6 bases, with 13 bases spanning the gap. This CDR3 comprises 12 residues. Germline values: CDR1 SGHKS, CDR2 YYEKEE (reference sequence). This entry belongs to a study of identical twins. Findings and caveats of the study: There is a chance that invariant MAIT and iNKT cells partially muddied zero-insertion analyses.

Sequenced material: memory T cells sorted from blood. The J gene is TRBJ2-7, the V gene TRBV5-5, with D uncertain. The source is a man aged 18 to 29 in good health. The CDR3 coding sequence is TGTGCCAGCACCTCGTCCCTCGCCGAGCAGTACTTC. Amino acids: CASTSSLAEQYF.